This T cell receptor beta chain was sequenced during a study of blood T cell repertoires in COVID-19. Whole-study context: Sample material is recorded as cDNA or gDNA derived from T cells, B-cell-depleted T cells, or PBMCs.

It was within 2 weeks before study entry that exposed participants met a COVID-19 case. J lost 3 bases, V lost 7 bases, and 7 bases had no gene match. The CDR3 loop spans 14 amino acids. The germline gives CDR1 LNHDA, CDR2 SQIVND (reference sequence). Methods used by the authors: Reference gene primer amplification in the assay estimated nucleated cell counts. Method: immunoSEQ multiplex PCR; TCRdb's copy keeps in-frame clones and lacks some. V, J and clone size were drawn from that table, and D and trimming were deduced from the DNA. This table has a few hundred thousand clones, roughly 88% appearing once.

This TCR was sampled from a woman aged 18-35 years who had been exposed to COVID-19. Material for sequencing was PBMCs or T cells enriched from blood (not recorded which). The chain recombines TRBV19 with TRBJ1-2; 8 bases fit TRBD1. The CDR3 DNA is TGTGCCAGTACCCTACAGGGGGACTACTATGGCTACACCTTC. Its translation: CASTLQGDYYGYTF.